This TCR beta chain was sequenced during a study of Tregs in tolerant kidney transplant recipients. The study, taken as a whole, reports: Validation in larger populations is needed because few patients were studied. This study did not directly address biological reproducibility.

This table comes from immunoSEQ multiplex PCR, and its TCRdb copy is limited to in-frame clones, with some not included. The sample has about 240,000 clones; 80% to 85% are singletons. A note on this clone: Its antigen is still unknown.

The material sequenced was CD4+ T cells from blood. The receptor's source is a human donor in good health.

In nucleotides, the CDR3 is TGTGCCAGCAGCTTGGCCGGAATGGGGGGTTCTATCTATGGCTACACCTTC. It translates to CASSLAGMGGSIYGYTF. The chain couples TRBV5-6 to TRBJ1-2; D might be TRBD1 (5 bases). The CDR3 is 17 amino acids. The V and J ends lost 0 bases and 4 bases respectively, with 19 bases between them. Per germline, CDR1 SGHDT and CDR2 YYEEEE.